Included here is one T cell receptor (beta chain) sequence, with context. It lacks a known antigen. No clone much larger than this one lies a single base away; base qualities are absent. The method behind the library was the immunoSEQ multiplex PCR assay. For the multiplex PCR, a mixture combining 60 forward primers for TCR Vbeta segments and 13 reverse primers for TCR Jbeta segments was used. Amplification of the CDR3 region of rearranged TCR beta genes was performed with a multiplex PCR assay on genomic DNA. The Illumina HiSeq System was used to sequence the amplified TCR beta libraries as 87-base-pair reads. The published analysis was carried out like this. A later analysis counted approximately 84 million unique TCR beta chains across the 650 to 700 repertoires, and 10 million to 12 million of these chains were shared by at least two donors. A nearest-neighbor algorithm error-corrected the raw reads and collapsed the reads into unique sequences, merging closely related sequences to remove PCR and sequencing errors. Alignment of CDR3 sequences to IMGT reference sequences was used to assign V, D and J gene segments. For a sequence to be retained, a match of at least six nucleotides was required to both a V gene segment and a J gene segment. Rearrangements were called productive when the CDR3 lacked stop codons and stayed in frame with V and J; all others were non-productive. CDR3 was defined by IMGT convention, running from the second conserved V-encoded cysteine to the conserved J-encoded phenylalanine. The earlier analysis of about 530 of the donors excluded any sequence lacking an unambiguous match to a single V gene segment. An earlier analysis of several hundred of the donors called V segments functional above 56.7% productive rearrangements and segregating when the between-donor standard deviation exceeded 5%. To diagnose cytomegalovirus status from the catalog of TCR beta chain sequences, a statistical classification framework was built. In a later analysis, V and J genes were assigned by comparing TCR nucleotide sequences against IMGT/GENE-DB human TR gene sequences. Using the TCRdist pipeline, a later analysis assigned CDR3 sequences along with most-parsimonious VDJ recombination scenarios. In a later analysis, each TCR beta chain was defined by its CDR3 amino acid sequence together with its V-gene family, and reads without a unique V-gene family were excluded. To address suspected cross-contamination and a sequencing artifact, a later analysis removed 550 to 750 highly shared, low-generation-probability nucleotide sequences. In a later analysis, a clonal expansion index was calculated for each public chain from normalized within-repertoire ranks of inferred template counts. Generation probabilities in a later analysis came from a VDJ recombination model fitted to out-of-frame rearrangements, and those results were checked against IGoR. Hypergeometric tests were used in a later analysis to score TCR-TCR, TCR-HLA and TCR-CMV co-occurrence, with a repertoire-size bias correction applied to the TCR pairs. A later analysis estimated false discovery rates by permuting HLA or CMV assignments 20 times. In a later analysis, co-occurring TCRs were grouped using DBSCAN, with TCRdist sequence similarity added in when clustering inside HLA-allele-positive subsets. Repertoires with fewer than 30,000 or more than 120,000 public chains were left out of co-occurrence clustering, as were about 5 repertoires with anomalous nucleotide sharing. TCRdb limited this immuneACCESS table to in-frame rearrangements with V and J called. A share of clones is missing; checked studies link under half to unresolved V genes, and the rest is unexplained. V and J calls and clone size are as listed in that table; D and trimming were resolved from the DNA. The sample has 150,000 to 200,000 clones on record, roughly 78% of them singletons. The leading ten clones occupy roughly 2% of the sample.

The cohort comprised fewer than 700 healthy bone marrow donors. All cohort members were sampled while nominally healthy, although unrecorded immune exposures were likely present. The donor was CMV seronegative and belonged to the group of approximately 320 seronegative cohort members. Every donor gave a peripheral blood sample, and the peripheral blood mononuclear cells from that sample were used for TCR beta sequencing. Genomic DNA was extracted from the blood cell samples with the Qiagen DNeasy Blood Extraction Kit. V is cut back by 3 bases and J by 9 bases, with 5 bases in the junction unmatched. Including the terminal cysteine and phenylalanine, the CDR3 comprises 13 residues. Kept here is only the CDR3 DNA, which spans 39 bases and is read in frame from base 1. Looking up the germline V gene yields CDR1 SGHTA and CDR2 FQGTGA. The data belong to a study of cytomegalovirus exposure and HLA in healthy donors listed by TCRdb under 2017. Regarding the research as a whole: An earlier analysis of roughly 570 of the donors reported approximately 280 Gb of sequence data and roughly 120 million unique TCR beta sequences obtained from around 170 million T cells. Typing coverage varied by locus: roughly 620-640 donors for A, B, C, DRB1 and DQB1; roughly 520 for DQA1; more than 600 for DPA1; approximately 450 for DPB1. Genome-wide SNP genotypes for about 60% of the roughly 700 donors were used in a later genetic analysis, which treated that subset as a discovery cohort. About five DR-DQ haplotypes were handled as single units for association and clustering, since linkage in the cohort was strong. The aim of the study was to test whether cataloging public T cell receptors could identify signatures of past pathogen exposure. Donor age, sex, ethnicity and CMV serostatus were collected together with the repertoire data. The T cell repertoires of some 700 subjects were profiled by immunosequencing and related to cytomegalovirus serostatus. Every repertoire in the discovery cohort had been generated on one and the same sequencing platform. Along with the approximately 600-subject first cohort, a separate validation cohort of around 110 different subjects was used. The study combined high-throughput TCR immunosequencing, statistical association of individual TCRs with disease status, and machine learning to predict cytomegalovirus infection status. On average, around 200,000 unique TCR beta nucleotide sequences were sequenced per donor among 398 genotyped donors of the cohort, with roughly a sixth of those sequences being non-productive. Approximately 310 gigabases of sequencing data and tens of millions of unique TCR sequences were included in an early release covering several hundred HLA-typed donors. In a later analysis, previously published TCR beta repertoires from 670 or so donors were re-analyzed and high-resolution HLA genotyping was added so that TCR occurrence patterns could be studied. An earlier analysis of 500 to 750 of the donors applied high-throughput TCR beta sequencing to assess whether each TCR beta V gene segment acted as functional or pseudogenic. In the later analysis, no new phenotypic data were used to find candidate immune exposures; instead, reliance was placed on TCR beta sequences and their occurrence across donors. Class I and class II HLA loci were covered by the typing at four-digit resolution. Of the 300 to 450 genotyped donors, over 80% were placed in the genetic ancestry cluster associated with self-reported Caucasian donors.

The paper's findings and limits, for the study overall: A cluster of highly shared sequence variants was judged likely to represent a technical artifact of the sequencing pipeline. According to the authors, the approach could potentially be generalized to other disease states and immunological phenotypes. Cytomegalovirus status was reported to be diagnosed by the classifier with high specificity and sensitivity in both the original and validation cohorts. In an earlier analysis of 587 of the donors, most TCR beta V segments appeared in productive rearrangements about 87% or about 30% of the time, broadly matching IMGT annotations. Because HLA typing was unavailable for some donors at each locus, only the typed subset was used in association tests. While some public TCRs were present in many individuals, most TCR sequences turned up only very rarely across donors. A further reported finding was that TCR beta sequences accurately predicted the HLA-A and HLA-B alleles for most subjects in the first cohort. Because counts were too low, seventeen rarely observed V segments, including chromosome 9 orphons, were excluded from the earlier analysis of 587 of the donors. An association between a missense DCLRE1C variant and V-gene and J-gene trimming of TCR beta chains was found in a later genetic analysis and replicated in an independent cohort. A later analysis reported that several top co-occurrence clusters appeared linked to parvovirus B19, influenza, CMV and Epstein-Barr virus. CMV serostatus was the only immune exposure information available for the cohort. Correlated functional status among segregating V segments might reflect linkage disequilibrium, but an unknown experimental factor could not be ruled out. In this cohort, only TCR beta chains were sequenced, and detectable features were limited by the absence of alpha or paired-chain data. Some IMGT-functional V segments, including TRBV6-2 and TRBV6-3, could not be told apart with the 87-base-pair reads, so those segments were excluded. Compared with the roughly 700-donor mean, donors in an Asian-associated ancestry cluster had fewer N-insertions in productive TCRs, according to a later genetic analysis. In the study, around 160 TCR beta chains were listed as associated with cytomegalovirus. A later analysis found that most CMV-associated TCR beta chains appeared HLA-restricted, with HLA associations seemingly driven largely by CMV exposure. Three of the identified cytomegalovirus-associated TCR beta chains were confirmed in vitro to be specific for cytomegalovirus antigens. In a later analysis, HLA-associated TCR beta chains were found to be more clonally expanded and to have lower generation probabilities than equally common non-associated chains. According to a later analysis, TCR association rates differed among HLA loci, with DRB1 alleles showing the most associated TCRs and HLA-C alleles showing the fewest. Strong co-occurrence of HLA alleles, especially DR and DQ, made assigning TCR associations to individual alleles difficult. In a later analysis, over 15,000 TCR beta sequences were associated with specific HLA alleles at a false discovery rate of 0.05. Presence/absence analyses assumed roughly uniform sequencing depth across donors, an assumption that may not hold.

The sequence was collected from a woman between 25 and 40 years old in good health and CMV-seronegative. The specimen was PBMCs. The rearranged chain carries TRBV7-3 and TRBJ2-4, with TRBD1 identical over 7 junction bases. CDR3 sequence: CASSLTGNGIQYF. The DNA reads as follows: TGTGCCAGCAGCTTGACAGGGAACGGCATTCAGTACTTC. Reference TRBV7-3 and TRBJ2-4 proteins supply the regions before and after the CDR3; the full variable domain is: GAGVSQTPSNKVTEKGKYVELRCDPISGHTALYWYRQSLGQGPEFLIYFQGTGAADDSGLPNDRFFAVRPEGSVSTLKIQRTERGDSAVYLCASSLTGNGIQYFGAGTRLSVL.